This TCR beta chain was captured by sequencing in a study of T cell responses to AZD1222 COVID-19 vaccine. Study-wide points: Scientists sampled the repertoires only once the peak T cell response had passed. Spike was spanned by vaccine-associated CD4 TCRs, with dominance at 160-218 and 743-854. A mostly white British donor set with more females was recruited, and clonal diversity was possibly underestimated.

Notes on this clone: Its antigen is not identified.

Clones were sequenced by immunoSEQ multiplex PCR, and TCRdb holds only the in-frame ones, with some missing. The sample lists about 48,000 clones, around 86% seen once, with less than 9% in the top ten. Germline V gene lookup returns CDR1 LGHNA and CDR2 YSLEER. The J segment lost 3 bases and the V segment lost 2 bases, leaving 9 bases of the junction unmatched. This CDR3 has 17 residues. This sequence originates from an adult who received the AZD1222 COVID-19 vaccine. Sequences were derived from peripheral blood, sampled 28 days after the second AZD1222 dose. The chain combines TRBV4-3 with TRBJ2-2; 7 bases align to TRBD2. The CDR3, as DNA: TGCGCCAGCAGCCAATCACGGACTAGGGTGGACACCGGGGAGCTGTTTTTT. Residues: CASSQSRTRVDTGELFF.